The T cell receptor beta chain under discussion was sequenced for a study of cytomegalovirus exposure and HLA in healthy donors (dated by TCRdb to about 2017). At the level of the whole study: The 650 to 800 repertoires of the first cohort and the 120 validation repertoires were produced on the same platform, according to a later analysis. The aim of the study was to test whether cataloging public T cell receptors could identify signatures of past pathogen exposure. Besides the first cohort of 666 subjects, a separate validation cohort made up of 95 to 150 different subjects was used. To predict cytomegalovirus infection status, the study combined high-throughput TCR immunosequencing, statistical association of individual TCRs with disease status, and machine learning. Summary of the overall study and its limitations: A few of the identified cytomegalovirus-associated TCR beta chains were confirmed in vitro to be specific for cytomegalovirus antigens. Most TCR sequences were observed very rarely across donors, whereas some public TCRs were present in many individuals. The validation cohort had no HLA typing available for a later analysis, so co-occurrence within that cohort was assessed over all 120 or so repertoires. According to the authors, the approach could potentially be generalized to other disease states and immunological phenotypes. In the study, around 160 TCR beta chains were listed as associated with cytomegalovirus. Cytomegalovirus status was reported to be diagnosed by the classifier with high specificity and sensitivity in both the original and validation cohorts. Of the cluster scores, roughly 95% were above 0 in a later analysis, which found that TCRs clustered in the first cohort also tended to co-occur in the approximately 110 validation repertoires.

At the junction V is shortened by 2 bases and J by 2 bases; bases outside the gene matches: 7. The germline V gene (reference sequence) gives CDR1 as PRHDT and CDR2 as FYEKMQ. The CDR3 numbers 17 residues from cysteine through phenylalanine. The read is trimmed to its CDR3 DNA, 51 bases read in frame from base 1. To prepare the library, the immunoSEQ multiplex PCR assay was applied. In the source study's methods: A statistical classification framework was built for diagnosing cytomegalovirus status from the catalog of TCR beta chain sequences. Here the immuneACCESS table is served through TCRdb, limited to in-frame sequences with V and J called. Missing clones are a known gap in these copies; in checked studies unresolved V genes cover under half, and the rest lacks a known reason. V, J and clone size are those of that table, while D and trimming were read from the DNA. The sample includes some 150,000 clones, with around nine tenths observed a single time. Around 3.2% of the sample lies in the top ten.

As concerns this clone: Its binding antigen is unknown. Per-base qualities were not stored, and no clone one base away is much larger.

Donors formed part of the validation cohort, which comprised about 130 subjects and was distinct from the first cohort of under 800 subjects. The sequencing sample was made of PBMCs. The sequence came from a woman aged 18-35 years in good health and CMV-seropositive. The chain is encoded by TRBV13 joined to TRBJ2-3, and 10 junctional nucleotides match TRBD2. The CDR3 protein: CASSLSGTSVYTDTQYF. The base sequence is TGTGCCAGCAGCTTATCCGGGACTAGCGTTTACACAGATACGCAGTATTTT.